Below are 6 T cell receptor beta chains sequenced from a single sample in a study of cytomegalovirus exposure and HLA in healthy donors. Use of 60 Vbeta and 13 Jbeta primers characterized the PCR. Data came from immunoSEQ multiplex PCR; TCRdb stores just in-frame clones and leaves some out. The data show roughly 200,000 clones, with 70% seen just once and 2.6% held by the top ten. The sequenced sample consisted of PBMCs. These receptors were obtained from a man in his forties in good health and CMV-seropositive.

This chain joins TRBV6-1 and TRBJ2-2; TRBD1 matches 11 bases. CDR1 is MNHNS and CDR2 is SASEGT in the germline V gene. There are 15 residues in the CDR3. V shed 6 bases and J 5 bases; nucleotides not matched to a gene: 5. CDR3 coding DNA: TGTGCCAGCAGCCGGGACAGGGGGGATACCGGGGAGCTGTTTTTT. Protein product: CASSRDRGDTGELFF.

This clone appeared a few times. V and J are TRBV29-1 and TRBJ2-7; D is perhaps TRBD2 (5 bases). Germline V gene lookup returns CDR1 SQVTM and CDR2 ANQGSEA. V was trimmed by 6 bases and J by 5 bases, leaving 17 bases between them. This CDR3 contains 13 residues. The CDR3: CSVRLSGNHEQYF. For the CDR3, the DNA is TGCAGCGTACGGTTGTCCGGGAACCACGAGCAGTACTTC.

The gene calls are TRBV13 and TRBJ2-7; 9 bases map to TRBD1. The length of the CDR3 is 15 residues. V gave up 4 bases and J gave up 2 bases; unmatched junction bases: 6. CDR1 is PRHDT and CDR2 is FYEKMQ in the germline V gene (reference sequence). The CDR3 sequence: CASSSTRTGAYEQYF. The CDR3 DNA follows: TGTGCCAGCAGCTCCACCCGGACAGGGGCCTACGAGCAGTACTTC.

DNA of the CDR3: TGTGCCAGCAGTAAGGGGACTTGGAGCACCGGGGAGCTGTTTTTT. Protein: CASSKGTWSTGELFF. The V call is TRBV27, the J call TRBJ2-2; tentative D call: TRBD2 (6 bases). V dropped 5 bases and J dropped 4 bases, with 14 bases sitting between them. The germline CDR1 and CDR2 sequences are MNHEY and SMNVEV (reference sequence). The CDR3 runs 15 residues.

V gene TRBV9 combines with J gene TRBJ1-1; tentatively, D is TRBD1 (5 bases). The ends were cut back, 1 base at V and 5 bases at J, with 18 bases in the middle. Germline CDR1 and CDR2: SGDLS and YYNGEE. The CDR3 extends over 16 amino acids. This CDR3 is CASSVSLTDLGTEAFF. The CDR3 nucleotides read TGTGCCAGCAGCGTATCCCTGACAGACTTGGGAACTGAAGCTTTCTTT.

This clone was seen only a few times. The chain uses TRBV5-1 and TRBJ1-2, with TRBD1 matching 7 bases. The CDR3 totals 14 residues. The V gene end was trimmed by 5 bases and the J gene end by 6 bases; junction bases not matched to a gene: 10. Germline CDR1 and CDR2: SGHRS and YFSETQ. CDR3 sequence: CASSRSGTDNGYTF. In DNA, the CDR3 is TGCGCCAGCAGTCGGTCCGGGACAGACAATGGCTACACCTTC. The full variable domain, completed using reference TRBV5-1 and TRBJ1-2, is KAGVTQTPRYLIKTRGQQVTLSCSPISGHRSVSWYQQTPGQGLQFLFEYFSETQRNKGNFPGRFSGRQFSNSRSEMNVSTLELGDSALYLCASSRSGTDNGYTFGSGTRLTVV.